What follows are 26 T cell receptor beta chains derived from one specimen sequenced in a study of neurological immune-mediated disorders. TCRdb re-analysed the 5' RACE reads in MiXCR, keeping a single row per CDR3 protein. The data contain tens of thousands of distinct CDR3 sequences, 2.6% of them singletons. Specimen: PBMCs. The receptors shown here come from a woman in her 30s with multiple sclerosis.

The V and J genes are TRBV27 and TRBJ2-7; TRBD2 agrees at 12 bases. CDR1 and CDR2 (germline): MNHEY, SMNVEV (reference sequence). The CDR3 consists of 14 residues. V lost 6 bases to trimming and J lost 0 bases; unmatched junction nucleotides: 0. CDR3 nucleotides: TGTGCCAGCAGACTAGCGGGAGGCTCCTACGAGCAGTACTTC. Protein: CASRLAGGSYEQYF.

In its sample, this clonotype was seen many times. The CDR3: CASSQPGTSGSVYEQYF. CDR3 DNA: TGTGCCAGCAGCCAGCCCGGGACTAGCGGGAGCGTATACGAGCAGTACTTC. The chain is built from TRBV3-1 and TRBJ2-7, with TRBD2 matching over 14 bases. The germline V gene has CDR1 LGHDT and CDR2 YNNKEL (reference sequence). The CDR3 has 17 residues. J was trimmed by 4 bases and V by 3 bases; bases with no gene match: 8.

This clonotype showed up many times. V gene TRBV20-1 combines with J gene TRBJ1-2, with D unclear. The CDR3 is 12 residues long. Germline loops: CDR1 DFQATT, CDR2 SNEGSKA (reference sequence). V lost 4 bases, J lost 6 bases, and 12 bases lay in between. CDR3 loop: CSATGDENGYTF. CDR3 nucleotide sequence: TGCAGTGCTACCGGGGATGAGAATGGCTACACCTTC.

This clonotype was picked up many times. The chain couples TRBV7-2 to TRBJ2-1; D gene uncertain. The CDR3 spans 11 residues. With 2 bases removed from V and 7 bases from J, the gap between germline ends came to 3 bases. Looked up from germline, CDR1 is SGHTA and CDR2 is FQGNSA. The CDR3 loop is CASSLMNEQFF. DNA for the CDR3: TGTGCCAGCAGCTTAATGAATGAGCAGTTCTTC.

In this sample, this clonotype turned up a few times. The chain is built from TRBV10-3 and TRBJ2-3, with 7 positions matching TRBD2. Trimming removed 10 bases from V and 2 bases from J; junction bases left unmatched: 6. The V gene's germline CDR1 is ENHRY and CDR2 SYGVKD. This CDR3 is 13 amino acids long. The CDR3 protein is CANLAEDTDTQYF. Here the CDR3 DNA reads TGTGCCAATCTAGCGGAAGACACAGATACGCAGTATTTT.

This clonotype was seen at least ten times. The chain links TRBV3-1 to TRBJ2-1, with 10 bases aligning to TRBD2. The CDR3 extends over 15 amino acids. V lost 2 bases and J lost 6; bases outside the gene matches: 4. Germline-derived CDR1 and CDR2 are LGHDT and YNNKEL (reference sequence). The CDR3 spells CASSQLAGEGNEQFF. The CDR3 DNA reads TGTGCCAGCAGCCAACTAGCGGGAGAAGGCAATGAGCAGTTCTTC.

This clonotype was picked up many times. This chain links TRBV20-1 with TRBJ2-7; a possible D gene is TRBD2 (7 bases). Germline CDR1 reads DFQATT; CDR2 reads SNEGSKA (reference sequence). The CDR3 is made up of 14 amino acids. The V end was cut by 1 base, the J end by 6 bases, with 16 bases between. CDR3 sequence reads: CSARVQGGDGEQYF. The CDR3 DNA follows: TGCAGTGCTAGAGTTCAAGGGGGGGACGGCGAGCAGTACTTC.

At least ten counts were recorded for this clonotype. This chain uses TRBV7-2 with TRBJ1-5; maybe TRBD1 (5 bases). The V end lost 1 base, the J end lost 1 base, and 14 bases lay between the germline ends. CDR3 size: 17 residues. CDR1 SGHTA and CDR2 FQGNSA come from the germline V gene. This CDR3 is CASSLGEGRGSNQPQHF. In DNA, the CDR3 is TGTGCCAGCAGCTTAGGAGAGGGGCGGGGGAGCAATCAGCCCCAGCATTTT.

This clonotype was seen a few times. CDR3 nucleotide sequence: TGTGCCACCAGTGATTTGGGGAGCCGCGGGGATACGCAGTATTTT. It codes for CATSDLGSRGDTQYF. The chain employs TRBV24-1 and TRBJ2-3, with D possibly matching TRBD2 (5 bases). Germline V gene sequence: CDR1 KGHDR, CDR2 SFDVKD. The length of the CDR3 is 15 residues. Between the trimmed V and J ends, which lost 0 bases and 6 bases, there was a span of 12 bases.

This clonotype was recorded a few times. A much larger clone differs from this one at a single base, so this may be a read error. The chain links TRBV24-1 to TRBJ2-2; D ambiguous. Per the germline V gene, CDR1 is KGHDR and CDR2 is SFDVKD. The CDR3 is 11 residues long. The CDR3 bases are TGTGACACCAGAGGTTCCGGGGAGCTGTTTTTT. Protein product: CDTRGSGELFF.

At least ten counts were recorded for this clonotype. V gene TRBV5-1 combines with J gene TRBJ1-1; D gene unclear. Trimming took 0 bases from V and 6 from J, leaving 9 bases between them. This CDR3 is 13 amino acids long. Per germline, CDR1 SGHRS and CDR2 YFSETQ. The CDR3 DNA is TGCGCCAGCAGCTTGGCCGAAAAGGCTGAAGCTTTCTTT. It translates to CASSLAEKAEAFF.

This clonotype was observed a few times. A much larger clone differs from this one at a single base, so this may be a read error. The chain recombines TRBV4-3 with TRBJ2-1, with D possibly being TRBD1 (5 bases). Trimming pared 2 bases from V and 6 bases from J, leaving 14 bases between. CDR1 is LGHNA and CDR2 is YSLEER in the germline V gene. CDR3 length: 15 amino acids. CDR3 in amino acids: CASSQTGKGRNEQFF. Written as DNA, the CDR3 is TGCGCCAGCAGCCAAACAGGAAAGGGTCGCAATGAGCAGTTCTTC.

This clonotype was counted at least ten times. The chain couples TRBV20-1 to TRBJ1-5, with D possibly being TRBD1 (5 bases). The CDR3 is 15 amino acids. CDR1 and CDR2 (germline): DFQATT, SNEGSKA (reference sequence). The germline V and J ends were trimmed by 0 bases and 0 bases, with 9 bases remaining between them. The CDR3 reads CSARDSTASNQPQHF. The DNA of the CDR3 is TGCAGTGCTAGAGACTCGACAGCTAGCAATCAGCCCCAGCATTTT.

The table lists this clonotype with many counts. The chain links TRBV3-1 to TRBJ1-6, with D unclear. CDR1 LGHDT and CDR2 YNNKEL come from the germline V gene (reference sequence). This CDR3 comprises 15 residues. V was cut by 0 bases and J by 5 bases, with 8 bases left in between. The chain's CDR3 is CASSQDTAHNSPLHF. In nucleotides, the CDR3 is TGTGCCAGCAGCCAAGACACGGCCCATAATTCACCCCTCCACTTT.

This clonotype showed up many times. The V gene is TRBV20-1, the J gene TRBJ2-1, with 7 bases aligning to TRBD1. Losses at the gene ends were 6 bases for V and 4 bases for J; bases not matched to a gene: 6. CDR1 is DFQATT and CDR2 is SNEGSKA in the germline V gene (reference sequence). The CDR3 length is 13 residues. CDR3 loop: CSAPRDRYNEQFF. CDR3 sequence (DNA): TGCAGTGCGCCGAGGGACAGATACAATGAGCAGTTCTTC.

This clonotype was seen a handful of times. A much larger clonotype is one base distant, so this may be a read error. The rearrangement joins TRBV29-1 to TRBJ2-3, with D uncertain. The CDR3 sequence is 12 residues long. The V gene's germline CDR1 is SQVTM and CDR2 ANQGSEA. The CDR3 protein is CNGRKSTDTQYF. In nucleotides, the CDR3 is TGCAACGGACGGAAAAGCACAGATACGCAGTATTTT.

This clonotype showed up many times. The chain combines TRBV15 with TRBJ2-3; 10 nucleotides agree with TRBD1. The germline gives CDR1 LNHNV, CDR2 YYDKDF (reference sequence). The CDR3 covers 15 residues. With 1 base clipped from V and 6 bases from J, the junction kept 4 bases outside the gene matches. CDR3 loop: CATSRGDRGPDTQYF. CDR3 coding DNA: TGTGCCACCAGCAGAGGAGACAGGGGGCCTGATACGCAGTATTTT.

This clonotype was found many times. The CDR3 DNA sequence: TGCAGTGCTAAGGGGGAAGGCAATGAGCAGTTCTTC. Its translation is CSAKGEGNEQFF. V usage is TRBV20-1 and J usage is TRBJ2-1; maybe TRBD1 (6 bases). CDR3 size: 12 residues. With 4 bases removed from V and 6 bases from J, the gap between germline ends came to 10 bases. Germline V gene data show CDR1 as DFQATT and CDR2 as SNEGSKA (reference sequence).

Ten or more counts support this clonotype. The CDR3 sequence: CASSDGLAGTDTQYF. The CDR3 bases are TGTGCCAGCAGCGACGGACTAGCGGGGACAGATACGCAGTATTTT. The chain combines TRBV11-2 with TRBJ2-3; the match to TRBD2 covers 12 bases. The CDR3 extends over 15 amino acids. In germline, CDR1 is SGHAT, CDR2 FQNNGV. With V trimmed by 5 bases and J by 3 bases, 3 bases remained unmatched.

This clonotype came up many times. The CDR3 region has the DNA TGCAGTGCTAGATTGCCGACAGGGGGAGCCAAAAACATTCAGTACTTC. It codes for CSARLPTGGAKNIQYF. The chain links TRBV20-1 to TRBJ2-4; TRBD1 matches at 9 bases. The V and J ends lost 2 bases and 0 bases, in that order; junction bases with no gene match: 5. CDR1 and CDR2 (germline): DFQATT, SNEGSKA (reference sequence). The CDR3 sequence is 16 residues long.

This clonotype appeared many times. In nucleotides, the CDR3 is TGTGCCAGCAGTTCTGGGGGGTCGAATGAAAAACTGTTTTTT. It codes for CASSSGGSNEKLFF. The chain joins TRBV27 to TRBJ1-4, with a possible D match to TRBD1 (5 bases). Germline CDR1 and CDR2: MNHEY and SMNVEV (reference sequence). The CDR3 contains 14 residues. Deletions cut 4 bases from V and 5 bases from J, with 11 bases between.

V is TRBV6-5 and J is TRBJ2-1, with 10 bases aligning to TRBD2. CDR1 is MNHEY, CDR2 SVGAGI, per germline. CDR3 length: 14 amino acids. Losses at the gene ends were 5 bases for V and 9 bases for J; bases not matched to a gene: 7. For the CDR3, the DNA is TGTGCCAGCAGTAGTCCTAGCGGGAGTGCTGAGCAGTTCTTC. Translated, it gives CASSSPSGSAEQFF.

Many counts were recorded for this clonotype. The chain carries TRBV9 and TRBJ2-1, with 7 bases lining up with TRBD1. This CDR3 is 16 amino acids long. Trimming removed 4 bases from V and 10 bases from J; junction bases left unmatched: 17. Per the germline V gene, CDR1 is SGDLS and CDR2 is YYNGEE. CDR3 nucleotide sequence: TGTGCCAGCAGCCCCTCCCCGCTGCAGGGGGATCAAGAGCAGTTCTTC. The encoded protein is CASSPSPLQGDQEQFF. Drawing the rest from reference TRBV9 and TRBJ2-1, the complete variable domain is DSGVTQTPKHLITATGQRVTLRCSPRSGDLSVYWYQQSLDQGLQFLIQYYNGEERAKGNILERFSAQQFPDLHSELNLSSLELGDSALYFCASSPSPLQGDQEQFFGPGTRLTVL.

This clonotype was counted ten times or more. V is TRBV28 and J is TRBJ2-2; TRBD2 matches at 8 bases. V gave up 11 bases and J gave up 4 bases; unmatched junction bases: 18. CDR3 length equals 17 residues. The germline gives CDR1 MDHEN, CDR2 SYDVKM. The CDR3 DNA sequence: TGTGCCGCGTCCGGGACTAGAGGTCGCGTGGGCACCGGGGAGCTGTTTTTT. Translation gives CAASGTRGRVGTGELFF. Using reference TRBV28 and TRBJ2-2 for the parts outside the CDR3, the full variable domain is DVKVTQSSRYLVKRTGEKVFLECVQDMDHENMFWYRQDPGLGLRLIYFSYDVKMKEKGDIPEGYSVSREKKERFSLILESASTNQTSMYLCAASGTRGRVGTGELFFGEGSRLTVL.

In its sample, this clonotype was seen many times. The chain links TRBV7-2 to TRBJ1-1; possible D gene TRBD1, 6 bases. Per the germline V gene, CDR1 is SGHTA and CDR2 is FQGNSA. CDR3 length: 15 residues. Trimming shortened V by 2 bases and J by 2 bases, and 12 bases separated the two germline ends. The CDR3 sequence is CASSLLDSPNTEAFF. Here the CDR3 DNA reads TGTGCCAGCAGCTTATTGGACAGCCCAAACACTGAAGCTTTCTTT.

This clonotype occurred many times. The CDR3 here is CASRGEGAGSYEQYF. CDR3 coding DNA: TGTGCCAGCAGGGGGGAGGGTGCCGGCTCCTACGAGCAGTACTTC. The chain uses TRBV6-5 and TRBJ2-7; 7 nucleotides match TRBD2. There are 15 residues in the CDR3. Germline CDR1 is MNHEY and CDR2 is SVGAGI. Trimming took 6 bases from V and 0 from J; bases not matched to a gene: 8.